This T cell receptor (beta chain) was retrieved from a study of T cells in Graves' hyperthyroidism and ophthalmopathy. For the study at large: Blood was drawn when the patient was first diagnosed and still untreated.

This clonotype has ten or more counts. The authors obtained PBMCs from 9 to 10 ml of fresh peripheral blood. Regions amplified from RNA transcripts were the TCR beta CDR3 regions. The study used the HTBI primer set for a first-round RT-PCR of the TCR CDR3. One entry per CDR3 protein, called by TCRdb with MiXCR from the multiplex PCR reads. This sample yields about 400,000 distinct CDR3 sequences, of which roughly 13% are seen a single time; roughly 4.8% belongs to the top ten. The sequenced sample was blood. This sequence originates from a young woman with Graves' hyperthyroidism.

The CDR3 nucleotides are TGTGCCAGCTCACCAGCGGGGCCCACCTACGAGCAGTACTTC. The encoded protein is CASSPAGPTYEQYF. The chain couples TRBV18 to TRBJ2-7, with TRBD2 as a possible D gene (6 bases). Germline values: CDR1 KGHSH, CDR2 LQKENI. CDR3 length equals 14 residues. Trimming shortened V by 2 bases and J by 2 bases, and 10 bases separated the two germline ends.